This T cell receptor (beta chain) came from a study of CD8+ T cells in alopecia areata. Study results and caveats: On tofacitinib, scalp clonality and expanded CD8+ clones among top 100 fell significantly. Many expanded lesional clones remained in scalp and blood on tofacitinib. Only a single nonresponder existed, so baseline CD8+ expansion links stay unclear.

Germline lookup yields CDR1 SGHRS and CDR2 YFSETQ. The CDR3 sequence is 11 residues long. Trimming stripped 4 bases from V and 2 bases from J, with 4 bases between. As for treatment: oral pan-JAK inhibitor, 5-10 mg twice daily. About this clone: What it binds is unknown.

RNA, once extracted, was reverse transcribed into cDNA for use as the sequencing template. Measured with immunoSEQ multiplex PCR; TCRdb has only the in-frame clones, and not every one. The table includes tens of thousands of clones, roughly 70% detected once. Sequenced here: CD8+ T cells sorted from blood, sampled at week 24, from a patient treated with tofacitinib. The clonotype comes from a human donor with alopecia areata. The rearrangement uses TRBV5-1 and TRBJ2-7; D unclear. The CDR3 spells CASSEPYEQYF. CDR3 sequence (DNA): TGCGCCAGCAGCGAACCCTACGAGCAGTACTTC.